Given below is one TCR beta chain in context. The data are from a study of T cells in Graves' hyperthyroidism and ophthalmopathy. TCR beta CDR3 region amplification was performed from RNA transcripts. Researchers ran a first-round RT-PCR on the TCR CDR3 using the HTBI primer set. TCRdb independently ran MiXCR on the multiplex PCR reads; one entry per CDR3 protein. The table shows some 570,000 distinct CDR3 sequences, with 14% occurring only once. Patients with uncontrolled infections, other autoimmune diseases, pregnancy or lactation were excluded. This TCR was sampled from a woman under 30 with Graves' ophthalmopathy. Sequencing input: blood.

The CDR3 region has the DNA TGTGCCAGTAGTTCAATAGGAAACGAGCAGTACTTC. The encoded protein is CASSSIGNEQYF. V is TRBV19 and J is TRBJ2-7; D remains unclear. CDR1 and CDR2 from the germline V gene are LNHDA and SQIVND (reference sequence). The germline V and J ends were trimmed by 5 bases and 5 bases, with 10 bases remaining between them. The CDR3 totals 12 residues.